What follows describes a single T cell receptor beta chain. This clone was observed a few times. What this receptor recognizes is not known. Base qualities are not at hand, and no much larger clone is one base apart. Library creation used the immunoSEQ multiplex PCR assay. Alongside multiparametric flow cytometry, deep sequencing of rearranged TCR beta loci was used to profile the T cell repertoires. This immuneACCESS table, as held by TCRdb, lists in-frame sequences with V and J called but not all clones. Of the missing ones, under half trace to an unresolved V gene in checked studies; the others have no known cause. In all, the sample holds around 31,000 clones, and approximately 89% of those were seen once. The ten largest clonotypes hold about 6.6% of the sample. The CDR3 runs 15 amino acids, cysteine and phenylalanine included. CDR3 DNA is the only sequence kept; it has 45 bases, read in frame from the first base. A distance of 11 bases separates the germline ends of V and J, which lose 0 bases and 4 bases respectively. For CDR1 and CDR2, the germline V gene (reference sequence) lists SGHKS and YYEKEE.

The data were taken from a study of lymphopenia after photon versus proton radiotherapy (dated by TCRdb to between 2018 and 2020). With regard to the full study: The study compared the immunological effects of photon versus proton radiation therapy in patients with gastrointestinal tumors who developed high-grade lymphopenia. The goal of the study was to describe how the two radiation modalities differ in their effects on the immune system. The cohort comprised roughly 20 patients with gastrointestinal tumors who received either photon or proton therapy and then developed lymphopenia.

What the study reported, not specific to this receptor: Among patients across the cohort who died, overall survival time showed an inverse correlation with a larger post-nadir drop in TCR diversity. During treatment, patients who received proton therapy stayed relatively stable, whereas patients who received photon therapy lost naive T cells and TCR diversity and gained effector/memory populations. After the lymphocyte count nadir, photon-treated repertoires showed oligoclonal expansion, especially of CD8+ Temra cells, which drove the drop in diversity. The survival association was examined only in patients who died, and the authors described better survival with proton therapy as a possibility, not as a demonstrated result.

The clonotype comes from an older woman with pancreatic cancer. Some clones in this sample may be carry-over from other donors' samples. The sample here was peripheral blood, taken from a patient treated with proton-based radiotherapy. Rearrangement joined TRBV5-5 to TRBJ2-1, with TRBD2 as a weak D call on 5 bases. The CDR3 here reads CASSLGGSAYNEQFF. The nucleotide sequence is given as TGTGCCAGCAGCTTGGGCGGTAGCGCTTACAATGAGCAGTTCTTC.